This paragraph covers one T cell receptor beta chain sequence. The record originates from a study of blood T cell repertoires in COVID-19. Study-level information: The analysed material was cDNA or gDNA that came from T cells, B-cell-depleted T cells, or PBMCs.

V was clipped by 8 bases and J by 6 bases, with 14 bases between them. The CDR3 has 11 amino acids. Per germline, CDR1 DFQATT and CDR2 SNEGSKA (reference sequence). In the original analysis: Amplification of reference gene primers provided the estimated nucleated cell counts. Profiling relied on immunoSEQ multiplex PCR, and the TCRdb table lists in-frame clones only, not all of them. V and J calls plus clone size are reproduced from that table; the DNA served to infer D and trimming. Among about 480,000 clones, more than 70% were seen once, and the ten largest hold 10% to 15%. While infection was still active, Seattle patients were enrolled and then followed longitudinally.

The chain uses TRBV20-1 and TRBJ2-7, with a possible D match to TRBD2 (5 bases). The receptor's source is a woman aged 50 to 60 with COVID-19, enrolled during active disease. What was sequenced was peripheral blood. The chain's CDR3 is CSSAWAGEQYF. Here the CDR3 DNA reads TGCAGTTCCGCATGGGCGGGCGAGCAGTACTTC.